This is a list of T cell receptor beta chains from one sample in a study of OX40 agonist ivuxolimab in advanced cancers. Generated by immunoSEQ multiplex PCR, the TCRdb table keeps only in-frame clones and is missing some. Of 60,000 to 75,000 clones listed, 65% to 90% are singletons. Sequencing used CD4+ or CD8+ T cells sorted from blood, obtained in a trial of the OX40 agonist ivuxolimab. These receptor sequences come from an adult with an advanced solid tumor such as melanoma, head and neck, liver or kidney cancer. Each CDR3 is given with its conserved first and last residue. D genes are given only for firm matches. Rows give clone size only sometimes, using once, few, many, or a class for an expanded clone.

>TRBV7-9|TRBJ1-2|.|.
TGTGCCAGCAGCTGGCCCGGGGGTTCGGGTGATGGCTACACCTTC
CASSWPGGSGDGYTF
>TRBV5-5|TRBJ2-5|.|.
TGTGCCAGCAGCCTAGGGACTCAAGAGACCCAGTACTTC
CASSLGTQETQYF
>TRBV28|TRBJ1-6|.|.
TGTGCCAGCAGTTTAGGGGTTTTTAATTCACCCCTCCACTTT
CASSLGVFNSPLHF
>TRBV11-3|TRBJ1-2|.|.
TGTGCCAGCAGCTCAGGCGGCCTAGGGGATGGCTACACCTTC
CASSSGGLGDGYTF
>TRBV23-1|TRBJ2-1|TRBD1|.
TGCGCCAGCAGCCGCGTCGTGGACAGGGAGATGAGTGAGCAGTTCTTC
CASSRVVDREMSEQFF
>TRBV5-1|TRBJ2-1|TRBD2|.
TGCGCCAGCAGCTTGGCCACTAGCGTGACCTACAATGAGCAGTTCTTC
CASSLATSVTYNEQFF
>TRBV6-1|TRBJ2-7|.|.
TGTGCCAGTATGGAGACGGCGCCGTCCTACGAGCAGTACTTC
CASMETAPSYEQYF
>TRBV27|TRBJ1-3|.|.
TGTGCCAGCAGACAACAGGGCCCTGGAAACACCATATATTTT
CASRQQGPGNTIYF
>TRBV6-5|TRBJ2-7|TRBD1|once
TGTGCCAGCCGAAAACAGGGGTCGAAGCGAGAGCAGTACTTC
CASRKQGSKREQYF
>TRBV9|TRBJ2-5|TRBD1|.
TGTGCCAGCAGCGTAGTGAAGGGGGCCGGGGAGACCCAGTACTTC
CASSVVKGAGETQYF
>TRBV10-3|TRBJ1-4|TRBD1|.
TGTGCCATCAGTGAGGCAGGGGGCAAGGAAAAACTGTTTTTT
CAISEAGGKEKLFF
>TRBV7-9|TRBJ1-3|.|.
TGTGCCAGCAGCTTAGTACAGGGTACTGGAAACACCATATATTTT
CASSLVQGTGNTIYF
>TRBV19|TRBJ1-1|.|.
TGTGCCAGTAGCCAAAACCAGGGGCGGTGGGTGAACACTGAAGCTTTCTTT
CASSQNQGRWVNTEAFF
>TRBV2|TRBJ2-7|TRBD1|.
TGTGCCAGCAGACATACAGGGGGCGTAGGCTACGAGCAGTACTTC
CASRHTGGVGYEQYF
>TRBV15|TRBJ1-6|TRBD1|.
TGTGCCACCAGCAGAGCCGCAGGGGGTGATTCACCCCTCCACTTT
CATSRAAGGDSPLHF
>TRBV6-5|TRBJ2-1|TRBD2|.
TGTGCCAGCACTTCCTCTAGCGGAGACAATGAGCAGTTCTTC
CASTSSSGDNEQFF
>TRBV6-5|TRBJ1-2|.|.
TGTGCCAGCAGTTACTCGTTTCAGGCAGGGAGTGGCTACACCTTC
CASSYSFQAGSGYTF
>TRBV19|TRBJ1-2|.|few
TGTGCCAGTAGTAGAGACAAAGCTAACTATGGCTACACCTTC
CASSRDKANYGYTF
>TRBV5-5|TRBJ1-1|.|.
TGTGCCAGCAGCCCTTCAGTTCCAGGGGCGGGGGCTAGCACTGAAGCTTTCTTT
CASSPSVPGAGASTEAFF
>TRBV6-5|TRBJ1-2|TRBD1|.
TGTGCCAGCAGTTACCAAGGACAGGCTCGCTACACCTTC
CASSYQGQARYTF
>TRBV5-8|TRBJ1-2|TRBD1|.
TGTGCCAGCAGCTACCTGACAGGGGACGGCTCGGATGGCTACACCTTC
CASSYLTGDGSDGYTF
>TRBV6-4|TRBJ2-2|TRBD2|.
TGTGCCAGCAGCGCCCCTAGCGGGGGATCGAACACCGGGGAGCTGTTTTTT
CASSAPSGGSNTGELFF
>TRBV5-4|TRBJ2-1|TRBD1|.
TGTGCCAGCAGCGGGACAGATGACAATGAGCAGTTCTTC
CASSGTDDNEQFF
>TRBV5-1|TRBJ2-1|TRBD2|few
TGCGCCAGCGCCGCAGCGGGGGCCCGAAACGGTGAGCAGTTCTTC
CASAAAGARNGEQFF
>TRBV6-5|TRBJ2-3|.|.
TGTGCCAGCAGTTACAGGCGGATCACAGATACGCAGTATTTT
CASSYRRITDTQYF
>TRBV5-1|TRBJ2-2|TRBD2|.
TGCGCCAGCAGCTTGGTGGCGGGGGGAAACACCGGGGAGCTGTTTTTT
CASSLVAGGNTGELFF
>TRBV19|TRBJ2-2|TRBD1|.
TGTGCCAGTAGGGGCAGGGGGCGTTCAAAAACCGGGGAGCTGTTTTTT
CASRGRGRSKTGELFF
>TRBV5-4|TRBJ2-2|TRBD2|few
TGTGCCAGCAGCCCTCGGAGACTAGCCGAAGAGGGGGAGCTGTTTTTT
CASSPRRLAEEGELFF
>TRBV28|TRBJ2-7|TRBD2|once
TGTGCCAGCAGTCTCCCCCAAGCGGGGGGGACCTACGAGCAGTACTTC
CASSLPQAGGTYEQYF
>TRBV5-1|TRBJ2-1|.|.
TGCGCCAGCAGCTTTAGGGGGGGCGGCTACAATGAGCAGTTCTTC
CASSFRGGGYNEQFF
>TRBV5-1|TRBJ2-7|TRBD1|.
TGCGCCAGCAGCCATAGGGACAGGGGGCGTCTCGAGCAGTACTTC
CASSHRDRGRLEQYF
>TRBV5-1|TRBJ1-1|.|.
TGCGCCAGCAGCTTGACAGTCTCGGGCGGTGGGAGAGAAGCTTTCTTT
CASSLTVSGGGREAFF
>TRBV7-9|TRBJ2-2|.|.
TGTGCCAGCAGCTTAAGAGGTGTACGCACGCTCACCGGGGAGCTGTTTTTT
CASSLRGVRTLTGELFF